This T cell receptor beta chain comes out of a study of blood T cell repertoires in COVID-19. Study-wide context: Researchers got acute and convalescent COVID-19 samples from the United States, Italy and Spain.

Methods used by the authors: Reference gene primer amplification gave estimated nucleated cell counts. Sequencing was performed with immunoSEQ multiplex PCR; in TCRdb, only in-frame clones are kept and a portion is missing. The V and J calls and clone size come from that table; D and trimming were worked out from the DNA. The sample shows tens of thousands of clones, around 86% of them seen only once. Trimming took 10 bases from V and 6 from J; bases not matched to a gene: 11. The CDR3 runs 14 residues. CDR1 and CDR2 from the germline V gene are ENHRY and SYGVKD. This sequence was found in a man aged 65 to 79 with acute or convalescent COVID-19. The sequenced material came from peripheral blood. The rearrangement links TRBV10-3 to TRBJ2-7, with 11 bases identical to TRBD1. Written as DNA, the CDR3 is TGTGCCAGTCACCGGGACAGGGGGTACGGCGAGCAGTACTTC. This codes for CASHRDRGYGEQYF.